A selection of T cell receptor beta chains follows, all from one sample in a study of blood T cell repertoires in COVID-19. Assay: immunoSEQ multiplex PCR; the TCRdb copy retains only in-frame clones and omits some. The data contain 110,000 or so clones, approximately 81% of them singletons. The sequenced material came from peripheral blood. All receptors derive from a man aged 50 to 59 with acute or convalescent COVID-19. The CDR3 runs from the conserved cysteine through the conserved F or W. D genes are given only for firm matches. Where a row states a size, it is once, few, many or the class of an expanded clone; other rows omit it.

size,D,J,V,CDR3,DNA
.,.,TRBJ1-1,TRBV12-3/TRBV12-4,CASSLSEGTEAFF,TGTGCCAGCAGTTTAAGTGAGGGCACTGAAGCTTTCTTT
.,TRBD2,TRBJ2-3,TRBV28,CASSLLPTSGNTDTQYF,TGTGCCAGCAGTTTATTGCCTACTAGCGGAAACACAGATACGCAGTATTTT
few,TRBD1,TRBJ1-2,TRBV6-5,CASSSRGRGGYTF,TGTGCCAGCAGTAGCAGGGGGAGAGGGGGCTACACCTTC
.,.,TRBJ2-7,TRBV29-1,CSVGTDQREQYF,TGCAGCGTTGGAACAGACCAAAGGGAGCAGTACTTC
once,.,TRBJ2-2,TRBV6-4,CASSREASTGELFF,TGTGCCAGCAGTAGGGAGGCGAGCACCGGGGAGCTGTTTTTT
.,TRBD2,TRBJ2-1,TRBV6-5,CASSYESSGGRNEQFF,TGTGCCAGCAGTTACGAATCTAGCGGGGGGCGGAATGAGCAGTTCTTC
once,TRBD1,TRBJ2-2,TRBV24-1,CATSDPGTGNTGELFF,TGTGCCACCAGTGATCCTGGGACAGGGAACACCGGGGAGCTGTTTTTT
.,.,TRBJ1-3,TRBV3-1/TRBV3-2,CASSQASGNRNTIYF,TGTGCCAGCAGCCAAGCTTCGGGTAACAGAAACACCATATATTTT
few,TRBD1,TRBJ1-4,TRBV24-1,CATSDGGTAKLFF,TGTGCCACCAGTGATGGAGGGACAGCAAAACTGTTTTTT
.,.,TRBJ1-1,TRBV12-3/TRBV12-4,CASSLSGKAFF,TGTGCCAGCAGTTTATCAGGTAAAGCTTTCTTT
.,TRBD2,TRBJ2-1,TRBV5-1,CATSPLAGNNNEQFF,TGCGCCACCTCGCCACTAGCGGGGAACAACAATGAGCAGTTCTTC
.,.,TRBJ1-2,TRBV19,CASISGPSGYTF,TGTGCCAGTATATCCGGTCCGAGTGGCTACACCTTC
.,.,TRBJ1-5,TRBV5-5,CASSLLGGNQPQHF,TGTGCCAGCAGCTTGTTGGGAGGCAATCAGCCCCAGCATTTT
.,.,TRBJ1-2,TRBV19,CASSLEAGGSYGYTF,TGTGCCAGTAGCTTGGAAGCTGGAGGCTCCTATGGCTACACCTTC
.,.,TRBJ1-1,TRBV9,CASSVAGGSEAFF,TGTGCCAGCAGCGTAGCTGGAGGGAGTGAAGCTTTCTTT
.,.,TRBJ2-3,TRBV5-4,CASSLMVQPGDTQYF,TGTGCCAGCAGCTTGATGGTCCAGCCGGGGGATACGCAGTATTTT
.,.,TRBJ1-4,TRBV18,CASSPRTREEKLFF,TGTGCCAGCTCACCAAGGACCCGGGAGGAAAAACTGTTTTTT
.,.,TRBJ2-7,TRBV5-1,CASSLVGGEPYEQYF,TGCGCCAGCAGCTTGGTAGGGGGGGAACCCTACGAGCAGTACTTC
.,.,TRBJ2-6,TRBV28,CASSSGSGANVLTF,TGTGCCAGCAGTTCGGGCTCTGGGGCCAACGTCCTGACTTTC
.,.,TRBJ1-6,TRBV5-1,CASSPDRNSPLHF,TGCGCCAGCAGCCCAGACAGGAATTCACCCCTCCACTTT
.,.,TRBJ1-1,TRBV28,CASSLSVGGTEAFF,TGTGCCAGCAGTTTAAGCGTCGGCGGTACTGAAGCTTTCTTT
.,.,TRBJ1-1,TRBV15,CATSRAGNTEAFF,TGTGCCACCAGCAGAGCCGGGAACACTGAAGCTTTCTTT
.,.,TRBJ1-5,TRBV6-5,CASRVSTGNQPQHF,TGTGCCAGCAGAGTATCCACAGGAAATCAGCCCCAGCATTTT
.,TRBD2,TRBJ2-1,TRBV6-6,CASSLRLAGGWEQFF,TGTGCCAGCAGCCTTCGACTAGCGGGGGGCTGGGAGCAGTTCTTC
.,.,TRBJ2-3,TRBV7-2,CASSLVQGDTQYF,TGTGCCAGCAGCTTAGTACAGGGAGATACGCAGTATTTT
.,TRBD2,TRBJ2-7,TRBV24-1,CATSALAGNEQYF,TGTGCCACCAGTGCCCTAGCGGGGAACGAGCAGTACTTC
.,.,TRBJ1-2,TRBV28,CASSLWEGGSYGYTF,TGTGCCAGCAGTTTATGGGAGGGAGGGAGCTATGGCTACACCTTC
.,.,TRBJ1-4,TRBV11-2,CASSYTGLGKLFF,TGTGCCAGCAGCTACACGGGGTTGGGAAAACTGTTTTTT
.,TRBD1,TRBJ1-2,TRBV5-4,CASSHSQGRTLYGYTF,TGTGCCAGCAGCCACTCACAGGGGAGAACCCTCTATGGCTACACCTTC
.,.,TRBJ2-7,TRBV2,CASSSSIYEQYF,TGTGCCAGCAGTTCCTCTATTTACGAGCAGTACTTC
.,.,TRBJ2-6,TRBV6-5,CASSQGPGANVLTF,TGTGCCAGCAGTCAGGGCCCCGGGGCCAACGTCCTGACTTTC
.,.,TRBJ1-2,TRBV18,CASSPQSDSINYGYTF,TGTGCCAGCTCACCCCAGAGTGACAGCATAAACTATGGCTACACCTTC
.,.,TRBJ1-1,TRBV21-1,CASSPREGRDTEAFF,TGTGCCAGCAGCCCCCGGGAGGGGAGGGACACTGAAGCTTTCTTT
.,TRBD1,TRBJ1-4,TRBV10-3,CAISGTGGVGEKLFF,TGTGCCATCAGTGGGACAGGGGGAGTGGGTGAAAAACTGTTTTTT
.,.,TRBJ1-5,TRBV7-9,CASSPQGRPPHF,TGTGCCAGCAGCCCCCAGGGCCGCCCTCCCCATTTT
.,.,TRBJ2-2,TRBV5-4,CASSLAGGLNTGELFF,TGTGCCAGCAGCTTGGCGGGGGGCTTGAACACCGGGGAGCTGTTTTTT
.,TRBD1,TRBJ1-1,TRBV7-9,CASSFQTGPYTEAFF,TGTGCCAGCAGCTTCCAGACAGGGCCCTACACTGAAGCTTTCTTT
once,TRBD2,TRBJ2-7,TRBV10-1,CASSESPSGGHYYEQYF,TGCGCCAGCAGTGAGTCGCCTAGCGGGGGGCATTACTACGAGCAGTACTTC
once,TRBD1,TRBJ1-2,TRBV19,CASSTLQGSGYGYTF,TGTGCCAGTAGTACCTTACAGGGGAGCGGCTATGGCTACACCTTC
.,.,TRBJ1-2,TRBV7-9,CASSLGDGRTSNYGYTF,TGTGCCAGCAGCTTAGGGGACGGGAGGACCTCTAACTATGGCTACACCTTC
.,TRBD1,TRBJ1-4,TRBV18,CASSGQGLFEKLFF,TGTGCCAGCTCGGGACAGGGCTTGTTTGAAAAACTGTTTTTT
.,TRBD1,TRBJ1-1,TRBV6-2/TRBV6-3,CASSARGRNTEAFF,TGTGCCAGCAGTGCTAGGGGGCGGAACACTGAAGCTTTCTTT
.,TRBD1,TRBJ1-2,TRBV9,CASSVDTSGQYGYTF,TGTGCCAGCAGCGTAGATACCTCGGGACAGTATGGCTACACCTTC
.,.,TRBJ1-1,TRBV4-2,CASSQDLRRGPFF,TGTGCCAGCAGCCAAGATCTACGGAGGGGACCTTTCTTT
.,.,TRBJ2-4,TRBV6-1,CASSEYLLDIQYF,TGTGCCAGCAGTGAATATTTGTTAGACATTCAGTACTTC
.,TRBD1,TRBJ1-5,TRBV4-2,CATSDRGSNQPQHF,TGTGCCACTTCTGACAGGGGTAGCAATCAGCCCCAGCATTTT
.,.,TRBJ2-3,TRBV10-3,CAITQRDTDTQYF,TGTGCCATCACCCAGCGGGACACGGATACGCAGTATTTT
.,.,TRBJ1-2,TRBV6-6,CASSSAGYGYTF,TGTGCCAGCAGTTCCGCAGGGTATGGCTACACCTTC
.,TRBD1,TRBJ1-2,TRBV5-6,CASSLWGQGAGYTF,TGTGCCAGCAGCTTGTGGGGACAGGGAGCGGGCTACACCTTC
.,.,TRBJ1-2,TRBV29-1,CSVEKSSRSYTF,TGCAGCGTTGAAAAAAGTAGTCGCAGCTACACCTTC
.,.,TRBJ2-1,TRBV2,CASSETPPSSYNEQFF,TGTGCCAGCAGCGAGACTCCGCCTAGCTCCTACAATGAGCAGTTCTTC
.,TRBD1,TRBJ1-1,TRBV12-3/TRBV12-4,CASTRTGWTEAFF,TGTGCCAGCACCCGGACAGGGTGGACTGAAGCTTTCTTT
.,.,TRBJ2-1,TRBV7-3,CASSSSTGYNEQFF,TGTGCCAGCAGTTCGTCGACAGGTTACAATGAGCAGTTCTTC
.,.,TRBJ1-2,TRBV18,CASSPETLYGYTF,TGTGCCAGCTCACCAGAGACACTTTATGGCTACACCTTC